The 11 T cell receptor beta chains listed next were all sequenced from one sample in a study of shared clonotypes between healthy human individuals. The protocol was immunoSEQ multiplex PCR, while the TCRdb copy is restricted to in-frame clones and leaves out a portion. The profile shows fewer than 850,000 clones, about 96% of them singletons. CD45RO negativity and positive selection for CCR7 defined naive CD8 cells, a population that excluded terminally differentiated effector memory CD45RA+ cells. Material for sequencing was naive CD8+ T cells sorted from blood. The source of these receptors is a man between 25 and 39 years old in good health.

CDR3 bases: TGTGCCAGCGGGGGAGGGGAGCAGTTCTTC. It translates to CASGGGEQFF. This chain links TRBV25-1 with TRBJ2-1, with TRBD2 matching over 7 bases. Germline assignment: CDR1 MGHDK and CDR2 SYGVNS. This CDR3 has 10 amino acids. Losses at the gene ends were 8 bases for V and 10 bases for J; bases not matched to a gene: 2.

The CDR3 DNA reads as TGTGCCAGCAGCCCCGGGACAGGGGTCAGGAATGAGCAGTTCTTC. Translating it yields CASSPGTGVRNEQFF. The rearrangement joins TRBV2 to TRBJ2-1, with 10 bases identical to TRBD1. CDR1 is SNHLY, CDR2 FYNNEI, per germline. This CDR3 is 15 amino acids long. The V segment lost 6 bases and the J segment 7 bases; nucleotides outside the gene matches: 9.

This clone was observed a single time. The rearrangement uses TRBV7-9 and TRBJ2-7; the D gene is possibly TRBD1 (6 bases). The germline CDR1 and CDR2 sequences are SEHNR and FQNEAQ (reference sequence). The CDR3 has 12 amino acids. V gave up 6 bases and J gave up 6 bases, with 12 bases separating them. CDR3 nucleotides: TGTGCCAGCAGTTGGCAGGGGAGCGAGCAGTACTTC. It is translated as CASSWQGSEQYF. Full variable domain (outside the CDR3, taken from reference TRBV7-9 and TRBJ2-7): DTGVSQNPRHKITKRGQNVTFRCDPISEHNRLYWYRQTLGQGPEFLTYFQNEAQLEKSRLLSDRFSAERPKGSFSTLEIQRTEQGDSAMYLCASSWQGSEQYFGPGTRLTVT.

The gene calls are TRBV7-2 and TRBJ2-1, with TRBD1 identical over 12 bases. V lost 1 base, J lost 10 bases, and 8 bases stayed unmatched. The CDR3 length is 16 residues. The germline V gene has CDR1 SGHTA and CDR2 FQGNSA. The CDR3 nucleotides read TGTGCCAGCAGCTTAGTGCCCGGGACAGGGGGCAACGAGCAGTTCTTC. It is translated as CASSLVPGTGGNEQFF. Using reference TRBV7-2 and TRBJ2-1 for the parts outside the CDR3, the full variable domain is GAGVSQSPSNKVTEKGKDVELRCDPISGHTALYWYRQSLGQGLEFLIYFQGNSAPDKSGLPSDRFSAERTGGSVSTLTIQRTQQEDSAVYLCASSLVPGTGGNEQFFGPGTRLTVL.

The J gene is TRBJ2-1, the V gene TRBV6-5; D not certain. Germline V gives CDR1 MNHEY, CDR2 SVGAGI. The CDR3 contains 13 residues. With 0 bases removed from V and 9 bases from J, the gap between germline ends came to 9 bases. CDR3: CASSYSERREQFF. CDR3 DNA: TGTGCCAGCAGTTACTCTGAGCGTCGTGAGCAGTTCTTC.

This sequence joins TRBV9 and TRBJ2-1, with 7 bases aligning to TRBD1. V dropped 2 bases and J dropped 4; count of bases not matched to a gene: 3. The germline V gene has CDR1 SGDLS and CDR2 YYNGEE. CDR3 length equals 14 residues. The CDR3 nucleotides read TGTGCCAGCAGCGTTGGCAGGGGGTACAATGAGCAGTTCTTC. It specifies CASSVGRGYNEQFF.

The chain carries TRBV2 and TRBJ2-7; weak D call: TRBD1 (5 bases). This CDR3 region has 16 residues. Trimming removed 2 bases at V and 6 bases at J, with 20 bases between. The germline gives CDR1 SNHLY, CDR2 FYNNEI. CDR3 sequence reads: CASSETRTPNRCEQYF. The CDR3 bases are TGTGCCAGCAGTGAAACCAGGACACCCAATAGGTGCGAGCAGTACTTC.

The V and J genes are TRBV30 and TRBJ1-4; 7 positions match TRBD1. This CDR3 spans 17 amino acids. V shed 3 bases and J 4 bases; nucleotides not matched to a gene: 14. The germline gives CDR1 GTSNPN, CDR2 SVGIG (reference sequence). The CDR3 is CAWSEPGQRSINEKLFF. The CDR3 region has the DNA TGTGCCTGGAGCGAGCCGGGACAGCGATCCATTAATGAAAAACTGTTTTTT. The complete variable domain, with remaining parts taken from reference TRBV30 and TRBJ1-4, reads SQTIHQWPATLVQPVGSPLSLECTVEGTSNPNLYWYRQAAGRGLQLLFYSVGIGQISSEVPQNLSASRPQDRQFILSSKKLLLSDSGFYLCAWSEPGQRSINEKLFFGSGTQLSVL.

The chain couples TRBV7-9 to TRBJ1-5; TRBD1 is a possible D gene (5 bases). The CDR3 is 13 amino acids. Germline V gene lookup returns CDR1 SEHNR and CDR2 FQNEAQ (reference sequence). The CDR3 protein is CASQRSGGQPQHF. The CDR3 nucleotides are TGTGCTTCTCAGAGGTCCGGGGGTCAGCCCCAGCATTTT. Filled out from reference TRBV7-9 and TRBJ1-5, the complete variable domain reads DTGVSQNPRHKITKRGQNVTFRCDPISEHNRLYWYRQTLGQGPEFLTYFQNEAQLEKSRLLSDRFSAERPKGSFSTLEIQRTEQGDSAMYLCASQRSGGQPQHFGDGTRLSIL.

The V call is TRBV15, the J call TRBJ1-5; D is possibly TRBD1 (6 bases). CDR3 length: 22 amino acids. Deletions cut 0 bases from V and 0 bases from J, with 27 bases between. CDR1 and CDR2 (germline): LNHNV, YYDKDF (reference sequence). The CDR3, as DNA: TGTGCCACCAGCAGAGATTTGAGGGGGACGGGACACTCACTCTATAGCAATCAGCCCCAGCATTTT. It translates to CATSRDLRGTGHSLYSNQPQHF.

As for this clone: At one of its ends the junction is not consistent with the germline gene, which may arise from a read error. This rearrangement joins TRBV9 to TRBJ1-1; D is unclear. CDR1 and CDR2 (germline): SGDLS, YYNGEE. The CDR3 extends over 10 amino acids. The CDR3 DNA follows: TGTGCCAGCAGCCCCAGGACTGCGGGGTTT. Translation: CASSPRTAGF. The variable domain in full, with the rest retrieved from reference TRBV9 and TRBJ1-1, is DSGVTQTPKHLITATGQRVTLRCSPRSGDLSVYWYQQSLDQGLQFLIQYYNGEERAKGNILERFSAQQFPDLHSELNLSSLELGDSALYFCASSPRTAGFGQGTRLTVV.